This T cell receptor (beta chain) was profiled in a study of blood T cells in healthy people across ages. Primed by a sample-barcoded 5' primer and a J-beta primer mix, a second PCR proceeded for about 6 to 12 cycles. TCRdb itself ran the 5' RACE reads through MiXCR, one entry per CDR3 protein. The sample records roughly 640,000 distinct CDR3 sequences, 25% to 35% being singletons. Whole-study results and caveats: Per million T cells, TCR beta diversity dropped about linearly as age rose.

Of note for this clonotype: What it binds is not known. Relative to the germline gene, one junction end is altered; a read error may explain this.

This CDR3 spans 11 amino acids. Germline loops: CDR1 MDHEN, CDR2 SYDVKM. Healthy Caucasians from Russia aged roughly 6 to 95 served as donors. The chain uses TRBV28 and TRBJ2-7; D gene uncertain. This TCR was recovered from a woman over 75 in good health. The sample comprised blood. CDR3 region: CDSSLIYEQYF. Written as DNA, the CDR3 is TGTGACAGCAGCCTCATCTACGAGCAGTACTTC.